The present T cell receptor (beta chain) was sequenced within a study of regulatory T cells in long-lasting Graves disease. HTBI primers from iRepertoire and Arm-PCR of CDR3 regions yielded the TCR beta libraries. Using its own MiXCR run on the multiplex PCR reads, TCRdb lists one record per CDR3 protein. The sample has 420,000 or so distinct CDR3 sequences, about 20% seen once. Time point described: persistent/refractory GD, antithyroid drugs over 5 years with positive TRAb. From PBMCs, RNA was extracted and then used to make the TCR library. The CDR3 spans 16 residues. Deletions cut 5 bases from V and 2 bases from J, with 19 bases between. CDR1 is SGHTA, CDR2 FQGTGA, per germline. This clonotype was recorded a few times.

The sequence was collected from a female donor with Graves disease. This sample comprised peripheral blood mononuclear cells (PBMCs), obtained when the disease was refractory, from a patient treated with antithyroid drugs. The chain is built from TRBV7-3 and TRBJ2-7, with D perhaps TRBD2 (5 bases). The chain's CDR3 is CASSRDGGPGTYEQYF. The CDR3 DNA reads TGTGCCAGCAGCCGCGATGGAGGTCCAGGAACCTACGAGCAGTACTTC.